The entry below gives a single T cell receptor beta chain sequence along with its context. 13 Jbeta primers and 60 Vbeta primers were used for the PCR. Produced via immunoSEQ multiplex PCR; TCRdb's table is partial and in-frame only. This sample has around 140,000 clones, with 70% to 80% found just once. The sample originates from a study of cytomegalovirus exposure and HLA in healthy donors. The sequence came from a woman aged 18-29 years in good health and CMV-seropositive. Sequenced input: PBMCs.

CDR3 protein: CASRQGVRRGNTDTQYF. CDR3 DNA: TGTGCCAGTCGACAGGGGGTCAGGCGGGGGAATACAGATACGCAGTATTTT. The chain couples TRBV19 to TRBJ2-3, with TRBD1 matching over 9 bases. The germline gives CDR1 LNHDA, CDR2 SQIVND (reference sequence). V shed 8 bases and J 3 bases; nucleotides not matched to a gene: 15. This CDR3 region has 17 residues.